The entry below gives a single TCR beta chain sequence along with its context. Its specificity is not known. This entry comes from a study of long-term antiretroviral therapy in people with HIV. Deletions cut 6 bases from V and 0 bases from J, with 18 bases between. The V gene's germline CDR1 is SGHDT and CDR2 YYEEEE. The CDR3 extends over 16 amino acids. Participants who had HIV were, without exception, treated in the United States. Notes on the study in general: The blood, collected between about 2004 and 2018, was possibly taken under older ART regimens. Diversity remained lower than transplant donor controls, even though it increased after ART.

The assay used was immunoSEQ (version v3.0), run at survey level. A target of 40,000-50,000 T-cell genomes per sample was set for sequencing. Generated by immunoSEQ multiplex PCR, the TCRdb table keeps only in-frame clones and is missing some. The repertoire has approximately 33,000 clones, approximately 85% of them found once; the top ten carry 3.8%. Sample: unsorted PBMCs, taken 0.8 years before starting antiretroviral therapy. The receptor comes from a young man with HIV. The V and J genes are TRBV5-6 and TRBJ1-1; the D gene is possibly TRBD1 (5 bases). CDR3 nucleotide sequence: TGTGCCAGCACTCGGTCTTGGGGGGGTATGAACACTGAAGCTTTCTTT. Its translation: CASTRSWGGMNTEAFF.